Listed below are T cell receptor beta chains from one sample, sequenced in a study of cytomegalovirus exposure and HLA in healthy donors. Profiling relied on immunoSEQ multiplex PCR, and the TCRdb table lists in-frame clones only, not all of them. The table has some 150,000 clones, approximately 74% seen once. Input material: PBMCs. These receptors came from a man between 18 and 35 years old in good health and CMV-seronegative. Each CDR3 is given with its conserved first and last residue. The D gene is left open where the match is weak. Clone size is shown for a subset of rows, as once, few, many or a class of expanded clone.

>TRBV27|TRBD1|TRBJ1-2|-
CASSTQTGVMGGYTF
TGTGCCAGCAGTACTCAGACAGGGGTGATGGGTGGCTACACCTTC
>TRBV5-1|TRBD1|TRBJ1-1|-
CASSRDSEAFF
TGCGCCAGCAGCCGGGACAGCGAAGCTTTCTTT
>TRBV9|TRBD1|TRBJ2-2|-
CASSLPQDRATNTGELFF
TGTGCCAGCAGCCTCCCGCAGGACAGGGCTACCAACACCGGGGAGCTGTTTTTT
>TRBV9|TRBD1|TRBJ1-3|-
CASSVNRGSGNTIYF
TGTGCCAGCAGCGTAAACAGGGGTTCTGGAAACACCATATATTTT
>TRBV5-8|-|TRBJ2-5|few
CASIAGLKTQYF
TGTGCCAGCATAGCAGGGTTAAAGACCCAGTACTTC
>TRBV4-1|-|TRBJ1-5|-
CASSQDQAQGAIDQPQHF
TGCGCCAGCAGCCAAGATCAGGCACAGGGTGCGATCGATCAGCCCCAGCATTTT
>TRBV7-6|TRBD1|TRBJ1-1|-
CASSLRTGGADEAFF
TGTGCCAGCAGCTTAAGGACAGGGGGCGCGGATGAAGCTTTCTTT
>TRBV7-2|-|TRBJ1-2|-
CASSSQHSNAKGYTF
TGTGCCAGCAGCTCTCAACACAGTAATGCAAAGGGCTACACCTTC
>TRBV7-2|-|TRBJ2-3|-
CASSLRRRGDTQYF
TGTGCCAGCAGCTTAAGGAGGCGAGGAGATACGCAGTATTTT
>TRBV5-1|TRBD1|TRBJ2-1|-
CASSSQGAPVNEQFF
TGCGCCAGCAGCTCGCAGGGGGCTCCTGTCAATGAGCAGTTCTTC
>TRBV6-1|-|TRBJ1-2|-
CASAPYRGINYGYTF
TGTGCCAGCGCGCCTTATCGCGGAATTAACTATGGCTACACCTTC
>TRBV13|TRBD2|TRBJ2-7|once
CASRPPGLAGAPHQAF
TGTGCCAGCAGACCTCCGGGACTAGCGGGGGCCCCACACCAGGCCTTC
>TRBV7-9|-|TRBJ2-2|few
CASSLARAGDLTGELFF
TGTGCCAGCAGCTTAGCGCGAGCCGGAGACCTCACCGGGGAGCTGTTTTTT
>TRBV27|-|TRBJ2-5|-
CASSPWGQRQETQYF
TGTGCCAGCAGTCCCTGGGGCCAGCGACAAGAGACCCAGTACTTC
>TRBV20-1|-|TRBJ1-3|-
CSARARGTIYF
TGCAGTGCTAGGGCCCGAGGCACCATATATTTT
>TRBV6-5|-|TRBJ1-6|few
CASSPQGLGSPLHF
TGTGCCAGCAGCCCCCAGGGCCTCGGATCACCCCTCCACTTT
>TRBV29-1|TRBD1|TRBJ1-3|-
CSIDRGGNTIYF
TGCAGCATCGACAGGGGTGGAAACACCATATATTTT